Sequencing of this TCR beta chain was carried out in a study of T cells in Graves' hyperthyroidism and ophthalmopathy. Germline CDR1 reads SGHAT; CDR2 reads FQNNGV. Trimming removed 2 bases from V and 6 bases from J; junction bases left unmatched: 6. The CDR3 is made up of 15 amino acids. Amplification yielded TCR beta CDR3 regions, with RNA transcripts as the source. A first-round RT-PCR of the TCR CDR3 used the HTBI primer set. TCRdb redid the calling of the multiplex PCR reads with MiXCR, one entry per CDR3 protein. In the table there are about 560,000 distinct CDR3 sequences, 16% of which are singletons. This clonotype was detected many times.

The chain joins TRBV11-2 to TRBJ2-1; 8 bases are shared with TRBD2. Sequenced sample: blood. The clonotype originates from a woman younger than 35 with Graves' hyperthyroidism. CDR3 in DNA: TGTGCCAGCAGCTTACGGGCGGGAGGATTCAATGAGCAGTTCTTC. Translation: CASSLRAGGFNEQFF.